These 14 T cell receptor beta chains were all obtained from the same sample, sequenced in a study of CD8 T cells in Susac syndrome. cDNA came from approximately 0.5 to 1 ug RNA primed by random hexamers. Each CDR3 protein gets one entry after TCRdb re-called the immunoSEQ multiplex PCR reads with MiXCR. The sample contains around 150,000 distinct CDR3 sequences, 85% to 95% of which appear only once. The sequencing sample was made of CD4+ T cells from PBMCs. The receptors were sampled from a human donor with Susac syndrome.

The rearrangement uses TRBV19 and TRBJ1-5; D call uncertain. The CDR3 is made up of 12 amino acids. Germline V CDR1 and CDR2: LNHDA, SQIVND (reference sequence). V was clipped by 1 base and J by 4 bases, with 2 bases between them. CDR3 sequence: CASSIANQPQHF. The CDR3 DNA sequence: TGTGCCAGTAGTATAGCGAATCAGCCCCAGCATTTT.

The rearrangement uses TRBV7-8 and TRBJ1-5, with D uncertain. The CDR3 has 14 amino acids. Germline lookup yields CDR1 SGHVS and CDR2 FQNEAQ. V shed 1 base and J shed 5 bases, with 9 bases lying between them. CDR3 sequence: CASSLEGFDQPQHF. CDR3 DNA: TGTGCCAGCAGCTTAGAGGGTTTCGATCAGCCCCAGCATTTT.

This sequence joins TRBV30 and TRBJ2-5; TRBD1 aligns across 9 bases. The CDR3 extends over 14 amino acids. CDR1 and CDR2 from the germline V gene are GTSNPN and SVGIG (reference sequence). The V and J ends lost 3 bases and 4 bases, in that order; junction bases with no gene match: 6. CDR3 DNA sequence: TGTGCCTGGAGCGCAGGGACAGGGTTAGAGACCCAGTACTTC. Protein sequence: CAWSAGTGLETQYF.

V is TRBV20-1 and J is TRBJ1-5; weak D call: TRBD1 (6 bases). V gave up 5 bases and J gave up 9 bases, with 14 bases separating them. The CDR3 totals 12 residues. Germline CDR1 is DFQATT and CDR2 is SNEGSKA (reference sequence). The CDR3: CSASRGAGPQHF. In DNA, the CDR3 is TGCAGTGCTTCCAGGGGCGCGGGGCCCCAGCATTTT.

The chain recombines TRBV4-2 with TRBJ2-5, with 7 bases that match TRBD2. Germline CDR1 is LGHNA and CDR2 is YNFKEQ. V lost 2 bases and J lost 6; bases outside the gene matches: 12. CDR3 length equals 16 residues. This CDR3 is CASSQRMIAGEQTQYF. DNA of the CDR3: TGTGCCAGCAGCCAAAGAATGATTGCGGGAGAACAGACCCAGTACTTC.

CDR3 coding DNA: TGTGCCTGGTCGGGACAGCTTAATTCACCCCTCCACTTT. It specifies CAWSGQLNSPLHF. The chain has TRBV30 and TRBJ1-6; 7 bases align to TRBD1. This CDR3 contains 13 residues. The germline V gene encodes CDR1 GTSNPN and CDR2 SVGIG (reference sequence). V shed 5 bases and J 6 bases; nucleotides not matched to a gene: 4.

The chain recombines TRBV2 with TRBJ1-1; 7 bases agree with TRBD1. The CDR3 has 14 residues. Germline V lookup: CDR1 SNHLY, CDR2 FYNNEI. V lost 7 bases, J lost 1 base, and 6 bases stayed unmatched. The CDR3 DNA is TGTGCCAGCATGAGGGGACAGAGGAACACTGAAGCTTTCTTT. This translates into CASMRGQRNTEAFF.

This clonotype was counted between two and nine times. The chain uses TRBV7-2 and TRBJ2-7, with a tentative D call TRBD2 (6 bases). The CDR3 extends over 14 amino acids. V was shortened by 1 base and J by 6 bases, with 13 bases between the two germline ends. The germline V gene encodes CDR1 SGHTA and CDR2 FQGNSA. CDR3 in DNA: TGTGCCAGCAGCTTAGAAGGGACTTCGCGCGAGCAGTACTTC. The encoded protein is CASSLEGTSREQYF.

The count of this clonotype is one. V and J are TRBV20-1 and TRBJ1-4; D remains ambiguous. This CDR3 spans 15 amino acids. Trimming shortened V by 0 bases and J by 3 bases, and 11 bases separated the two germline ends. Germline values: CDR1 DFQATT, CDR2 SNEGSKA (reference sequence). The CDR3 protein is CSARDPRDANEKLFF. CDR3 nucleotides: TGCAGTGCTAGAGATCCGCGGGATGCTAATGAAAAACTGTTTTTT.

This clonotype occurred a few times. The DNA for the CDR3 is TGTGCCAGCAGTTTGGGCTCGAGTCAGCCCCAGCATTTT. It is translated as CASSLGSSQPQHF. The chain employs TRBV28 and TRBJ1-5; D unclear. From germline, CDR1 is MDHEN and CDR2 SYDVKM. The length of the CDR3 is 13 residues. The V end was cut by 3 bases, the J end by 6 bases, with 9 bases between.

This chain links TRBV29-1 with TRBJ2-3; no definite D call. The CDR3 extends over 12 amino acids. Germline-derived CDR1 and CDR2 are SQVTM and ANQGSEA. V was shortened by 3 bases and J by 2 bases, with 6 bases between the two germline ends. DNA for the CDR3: TGCAGCGTTGATCCCCACACAGATACGCAGTATTTT. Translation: CSVDPHTDTQYF.

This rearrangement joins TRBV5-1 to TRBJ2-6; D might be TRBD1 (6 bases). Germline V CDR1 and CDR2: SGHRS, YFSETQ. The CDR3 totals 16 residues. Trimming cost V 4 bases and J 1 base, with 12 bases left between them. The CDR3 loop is CASSLRGQSGANVLTF. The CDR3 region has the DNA TGCGCCAGCAGCCTACGGGGACAATCTGGGGCCAACGTCCTGACTTTC.

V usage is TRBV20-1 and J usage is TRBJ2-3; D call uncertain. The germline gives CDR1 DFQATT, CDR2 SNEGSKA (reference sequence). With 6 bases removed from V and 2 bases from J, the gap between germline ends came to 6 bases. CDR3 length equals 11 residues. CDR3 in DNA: TGCAGTGCAGTTAACACAGATACGCAGTATTTT. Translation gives CSAVNTDTQYF.

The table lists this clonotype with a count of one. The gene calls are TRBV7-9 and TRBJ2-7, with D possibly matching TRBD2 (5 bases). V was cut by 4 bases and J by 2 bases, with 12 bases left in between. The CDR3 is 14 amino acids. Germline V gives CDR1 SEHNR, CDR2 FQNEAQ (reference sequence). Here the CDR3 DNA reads TGTGCCAGCAGCTATTGGACGGAGGCCTACGAGCAGTACTTC. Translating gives CASSYWTEAYEQYF.